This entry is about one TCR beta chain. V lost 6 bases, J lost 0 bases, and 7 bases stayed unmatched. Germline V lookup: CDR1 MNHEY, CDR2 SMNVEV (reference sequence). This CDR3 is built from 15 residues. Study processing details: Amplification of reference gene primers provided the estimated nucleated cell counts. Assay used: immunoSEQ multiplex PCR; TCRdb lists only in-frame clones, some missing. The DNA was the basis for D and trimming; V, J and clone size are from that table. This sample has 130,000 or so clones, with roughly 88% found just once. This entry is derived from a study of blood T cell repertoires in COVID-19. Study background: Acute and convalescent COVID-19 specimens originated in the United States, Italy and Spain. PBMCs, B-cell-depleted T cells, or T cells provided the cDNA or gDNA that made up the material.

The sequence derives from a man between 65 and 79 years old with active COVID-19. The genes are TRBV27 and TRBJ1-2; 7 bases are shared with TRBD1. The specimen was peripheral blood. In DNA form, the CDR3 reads TGTGCCAGCAGAGGGACAGCAATTACTAACTATGGCTACACCTTC. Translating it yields CASRGTAITNYGYTF.